Presented here are 26 T cell receptor beta chains from one specimen sequenced in a study of blood T cells in healthy people across ages. Primed by a sample-barcoded 5' primer and a J-beta primer mix, a second PCR proceeded for about 6 to 11 cycles. MiXCR was run by TCRdb on the 5' RACE reads, yielding one entry per CDR3 protein. The repertoire includes some 550,000 distinct CDR3 sequences, roughly 48% of them detected once, and just under 25% sits in the top ten. Sequenced: blood. The receptor set was obtained from a man older than 75 in good health.

This clonotype was found a few times. The chain has TRBV29-1 and TRBJ2-7; 8 bases fit TRBD2. Per germline, CDR1 SQVTM and CDR2 ANQGSEA. CDR3 length: 16 amino acids. V lost 6 bases and J lost 0; bases outside the gene matches: 13. CDR3 sequence: CSVGVSRGGHSYEQYF. Written as DNA, the CDR3 is TGCAGCGTCGGCGTTTCGCGCGGGGGGCACTCCTACGAGCAGTACTTC.

The chain joins TRBV7-2 to TRBJ1-1; D might be TRBD1 (6 bases). Trimming removed 2 bases from V and 8 bases from J, with 9 bases in between. The CDR3 loop spans 12 amino acids. CDR1 is SGHTA, CDR2 FQGNSA, per germline. DNA of the CDR3: TGTGCCAGCAGCTTACGGGGGCGCGAAGCTTTCTTT. Translating gives CASSLRGREAFF.

The chain combines TRBV2 with TRBJ2-5; TRBD1 aligns across 10 bases. With V trimmed by 8 bases and J by 3 bases, 9 bases remained unmatched. This CDR3 is built from 15 residues. The germline gives CDR1 SNHLY, CDR2 FYNNEI. CDR3 DNA: TGTGCCAGCGGCGGGACAGGGGTTCCGAAAGAGACCCAGTACTTC. Translating gives CASGGTGVPKETQYF. The complete variable domain, with remaining parts taken from reference TRBV2 and TRBJ2-5, reads EPEVTQTPSHQVTQMGQEVILRCVPISNHLYFYWYRQILGQKVEFLVSFYNNEISEKSEIFDDQFSVERPDGSNFTLKIRSTKLEDSAMYFCASGGTGVPKETQYFGPGTRLLVL.

The chain couples TRBV5-1 to TRBJ1-6; 9 nucleotides line up with TRBD1. Trimming removed 1 base from V and 8 bases from J; junction bases left unmatched: 7. The CDR3 contains 16 residues. The germline gives CDR1 SGHRS, CDR2 YFSETQ. In DNA, the CDR3 is TGCGCCAGCAGCTTGATTGTGGACAGGGGACATTCACCCCTCCACTTT. This encodes CASSLIVDRGHSPLHF. The full variable domain, rest sourced from reference TRBV5-1 and TRBJ1-6, is KAGVTQTPRYLIKTRGQQVTLSCSPISGHRSVSWYQQTPGQGLQFLFEYFSETQRNKGNFPGRFSGRQFSNSRSEMNVSTLELGDSALYLCASSLIVDRGHSPLHFGNGTRLTVT.

Only one count was recorded for this clonotype. A much larger clonotype is one base distant, so this may be a read error. The chain carries TRBV6-6 and TRBJ2-7; 10 bases line up with TRBD2. The germline V gene has CDR1 MNHNY and CDR2 SVGAGI (reference sequence). Trimming at V came to 2 bases and at J to 7 bases, leaving 11 bases not matched to a gene. The CDR3 totals 16 residues. Written as DNA, the CDR3 is TGTGCCAGCAGTTACGAACCAGCGGGAGGGTACAATGAGCAGTACTTC. Translation: CASSYEPAGGYNEQYF.

The rearrangement uses TRBV5-1 and TRBJ2-7; D possibly corresponds to TRBD1 (6 bases). The better agreement between TRBJ2-5 and the DNA end casts doubt on the J call. The CDR3 is 13 amino acids. From germline, CDR1 is SGHRS and CDR2 YFSETQ. The CDR3 coding sequence is TGCGCCAGCGCGTGGGGGCAGCGAGAGACCCAGTACTTC. This encodes CASAWGQRETQYF.

The rearrangement links TRBV25-1 to TRBJ2-7; 12 nucleotides align to TRBD1. CDR3 length: 15 residues. CDR1 is MGHDK, CDR2 SYGVNS, per germline. The V segment lost 5 bases and the J segment 7 bases; nucleotides outside the gene matches: 9. Here the CDR3 reads CASSRPGQGAREQYF. CDR3 DNA sequence: TGTGCCAGCAGTAGACCGGGACAGGGGGCGAGGGAGCAGTACTTC.

The sample holds a few counts of this clonotype. The V gene is TRBV15, the J gene TRBJ2-1; 12 nucleotides agree with TRBD1. Trimming at V came to 7 bases and at J to 10 bases, leaving 8 bases not matched to a gene. Germline V lookup: CDR1 LNHNV, CDR2 YYDKDF (reference sequence). This CDR3 contains 14 residues. In nucleotides, the CDR3 is TGTGCCACCACCCGGGACAGGGGGCCGAGGGAGCAGTTCTTC. Residues: CATTRDRGPREQFF. The entire variable domain, with the rest obtained from reference TRBV15 and TRBJ2-1, is as follows: DAMVIQNPRYQVTQFGKPVTLSCSQTLNHNVMYWYQQKSSQAPKLLFHYYDKDFNNEADTPDNFQSRRPNTSFCFLDIRSPGLGDTAMYLCATTRDRGPREQFFGPGTRLTVL.

The V call is TRBV20-1, the J call TRBJ1-6; tentatively, D is TRBD1 (5 bases). Trimming pared 1 base from V and 1 base from J, leaving 5 bases between. The germline gives CDR1 DFQATT, CDR2 SNEGSKA (reference sequence). This CDR3 region has 14 residues. The CDR3 reads CSARGTSYNSPLHF. CDR3 coding DNA: TGCAGTGCTAGAGGGACATCCTATAATTCACCCCTCCACTTT.

This chain links TRBV7-9 with TRBJ2-1; no definite D call. V lost 5 bases to trimming and J lost 4 bases, with 30 bases between them. The CDR3 totals 20 residues. CDR1 SEHNR and CDR2 FQNEAQ come from the germline V gene (reference sequence). The CDR3 region has the DNA TGTGCCAGCAGCACCCTCCGGAAAGTAGACCCGGGCGTCTCTTACAATGAGCAGTTCTTC. Its translation is CASSTLRKVDPGVSYNEQFF.

The J gene is TRBJ2-5, the V gene TRBV6-2 or TRBV6-3; the D gene could be TRBD1 or TRBD2 (5 bases each). The V gene's germline CDR1 is MNHEY and CDR2 SVGEGT. Deletions cut 0 bases from V and 5 bases from J, with 19 bases between. The CDR3 spans 17 residues. The CDR3 is CASSYSGDPTLLETQYF. CDR3 nucleotide sequence: TGTGCCAGCAGTTACTCCGGGGACCCCACGCTATTGGAGACCCAGTACTTC.

There are a few counts of this clonotype. J is TRBJ2-1 and V is TRBV28; D gene uncertain. In germline, CDR1 is MDHEN, CDR2 SYDVKM. The V end was cut by 4 bases, the J end by 8 bases, with 9 bases between. This CDR3 contains 12 residues. CDR3 nucleotides: TGTGCCAGCAGTTCAACCCGGGATGAGCAGTTCTTC. Translation gives CASSSTRDEQFF.

This clonotype was detected once. The chain carries TRBV28 and TRBJ2-1; D uncertain. Trimming left V 4 bases short and J 10 bases short, with 14 bases between. CDR3 length equals 13 residues. The V gene's germline CDR1 is MDHEN and CDR2 SYDVKM. This CDR3 reads CASSWRNTYEQFF. The CDR3 DNA sequence: TGTGCCAGCAGTTGGCGGAACACCTACGAGCAGTTCTTC.

J is TRBJ2-7 and V is TRBV29-1; D perhaps matches TRBD2 (7 bases). CDR1 and CDR2 (germline): SQVTM, ANQGSEA. Trimming stripped 0 bases from V and 6 bases from J, with 12 bases between. CDR3 length equals 13 residues. The CDR3 protein is CSVEEGGPREQYF. The CDR3 DNA reads TGCAGCGTTGAAGAGGGGGGGCCACGCGAGCAGTACTTC.

In the case of this clonotype: At one end, the junction sequence differs from germline, possibly due to a read error. This chain connects TRBV7-9 to TRBJ2-4; a possible D gene is TRBD2 (6 bases). The DNA end lines up better with TRBJ2-7; the J call may be wrong. The CDR3 sequence is 14 residues long. Germline values: CDR1 SEHNR, CDR2 FQNEAQ (reference sequence). The CDR3 protein is CAGSLGGNDYEQYF. The CDR3 bases are TGTGCCGGCAGCTTAGGCGGGAATGACTACGAGCAGTACTTC.

The V call is TRBV7-2, the J call TRBJ1-1; D not resolved. The CDR3 is made up of 14 amino acids. The V end was cut by 5 bases, the J end by 5 bases, with 15 bases between. Germline V lookup: CDR1 SGHTA, CDR2 FQGNSA. The CDR3 bases are TGTGCCAGCAGCCCCCCCCCACTAAAAACTGAAGCTTTCTTT. Its translation is CASSPPPLKTEAFF.

This clonotype turned up a few times. CDR3 sequence reads: CASSSQEQGIHEQYF. The CDR3, as DNA: TGTGCCAGCAGCTCACAGGAACAGGGGATCCACGAGCAGTACTTC. The chain combines TRBV7-3 with TRBJ2-4, with TRBD1 identical over 7 bases. The better agreement between TRBJ2-7 and the DNA end casts doubt on the J call. The CDR3 is made up of 15 amino acids. The germline V gene encodes CDR1 SGHTA and CDR2 FQGTGA.

This clonotype was observed a single time. The chain is built from TRBV30 and TRBJ1-2; weak D call: TRBD1 (6 bases). Deletions cut 3 bases from V and 8 bases from J, with 13 bases between. The CDR3 loop spans 12 amino acids. Germline V gene sequence: CDR1 GTSNPN, CDR2 SVGIG (reference sequence). CDR3 loop: CAWSDWGRGYTF. Here the CDR3 DNA reads TGTGCCTGGAGCGATTGGGGGCGCGGCTACACCTTC.

This chain joins TRBV2 and TRBJ2-3, with D unclear. V dropped 2 bases and J dropped 2 bases, with 8 bases sitting between them. This CDR3 has 14 residues. From germline, CDR1 is SNHLY and CDR2 FYNNEI. CDR3 DNA sequence: TGTGCCAGCAGTGAACTGACGAACACAGATACGCAGTATTTT. Amino acid sequence: CASSELTNTDTQYF.

This clonotype was seen more than once but under ten times. The chain joins TRBV7-9 to TRBJ2-1; tentative D call: TRBD2 (5 bases). V was cut by 4 bases and J by 0 bases, with 13 bases left in between. CDR1 and CDR2 from the germline V gene are SEHNR and FQNEAQ (reference sequence). This CDR3 spans 16 amino acids. The CDR3 loop is CASSSLRVFSYNEQFF. CDR3 nucleotides: TGTGCCAGCAGCTCTTTGCGGGTCTTCTCCTACAATGAGCAGTTCTTC. Full variable domain (missing parts from reference TRBV7-9 and TRBJ2-1): DTGVSQNPRHKITKRGQNVTFRCDPISEHNRLYWYRQTLGQGPEFLTYFQNEAQLEKSRLLSDRFSAERPKGSFSTLEIQRTEQGDSAMYLCASSSLRVFSYNEQFFGPGTRLTVL.

In the case of this clonotype: Without the conserved terminal phenylalanine or tryptophan, this CDR3 likely stems from a read error. The chain joins TRBV12-3 or TRBV12-4 to TRBJ2-1; a weak D match, TRBD1 (6 bases). Trimming removed 8 bases from V and 3 bases from J, with 11 bases in between. There are 13 residues in the CDR3. The CDR3, as DNA: TGTGCCAGCCATAAGGGGGACTACAATGAGCAGTTCTCC. Translation: CASHKGDYNEQFS.

CDR3 protein: CASSLTSGRYGNEQFF. The CDR3 coding sequence is TGTGCCAGCAGCCTGACTAGCGGGAGATACGGCAATGAGCAGTTCTTC. This chain joins TRBV9 and TRBJ2-1; the match to TRBD2 covers 12 bases. V gave up 4 bases and J gave up 6 bases; unmatched junction bases: 8. The CDR3 is 16 residues long. Germline V CDR1 and CDR2: SGDLS, YYNGEE.

The V and J genes are TRBV20-1 and TRBJ2-7, with D perhaps assigned TRBD1 or TRBD2 (6 bases each). Trimming removed 2 bases from V and 2 bases from J, with 13 bases in between. Germline assignment: CDR1 DFQATT and CDR2 SNEGSKA (reference sequence). The CDR3 has 14 amino acids. The CDR3 is CSARQGGTAYEQYF. In nucleotides, the CDR3 is TGCAGTGCTAGACAAGGGGGGACGGCCTACGAGCAGTACTTC.

This rearrangement joins TRBV11-2 to TRBJ2-5; 8 bases map to TRBD2. V shed 0 bases, J shed 11 bases, and the junction held 14 bases outside the gene matches. This CDR3 is 16 amino acids long. Germline CDR1 SGHAT, CDR2 FQNNGV. Here the CDR3 DNA reads TGTGCCAGCAGCTTAGACTCAAGCGGGAGACGTGATGAGCAGTACTTC. Residues: CASSLDSSGRRDEQYF.

The J gene is TRBJ1-2, the V gene TRBV29-1, with D perhaps matching TRBD1 (6 bases). CDR3 length equals 13 residues. V was trimmed by 7 bases and J by 0 bases, leaving 12 bases between them. The germline gives CDR1 SQVTM, CDR2 ANQGSEA. CDR3 sequence: CSAGQTSNYGYTF. The CDR3 DNA sequence: TGCAGCGCCGGACAGACTTCTAACTATGGCTACACCTTC.

V usage is TRBV6-5 and J usage is TRBJ1-5; 10 bases match TRBD1. Germline CDR1 and CDR2: MNHEY and SVGAGI. Trimming cost V 6 bases and J 7 bases; bases outside gene matches: 9. CDR3 length: 15 residues. CDR3 DNA sequence: TGTGCCAGCAGAGGCGGGACAGGGGAACGACAGCCCCAGCATTTT. Protein: CASRGGTGERQPQHF.